The 17 T cell receptor beta chains listed next were all sequenced from one sample in a study of CD8 T cells in ankylosing spondylitis. TCRdb re-derived calls from the 5' RACE reads in MiXCR, one entry per CDR3 protein. The table shows 230,000 or so distinct CDR3 sequences, with roughly 18% occurring only once. Sequencing used blood, either unsorted or a sorted T cell fraction (not recorded which). All receptors come from a male donor with ankylosing spondylitis or in good health (not recorded which).

This chain joins TRBV5-1 and TRBJ2-5; unclear D gene. V was trimmed by 3 bases and J by 4 bases, leaving 10 bases between them. Germline CDR1 is SGHRS and CDR2 is YFSETQ. This CDR3 has 13 amino acids. The CDR3 DNA sequence: TGCGCCAGCAGCTCACACTACGCAGAGACCCAGTACTTC. Translation gives CASSSHYAETQYF. Full variable domain (rest looked up from reference TRBV5-1 and TRBJ2-5): KAGVTQTPRYLIKTRGQQVTLSCSPISGHRSVSWYQQTPGQGLQFLFEYFSETQRNKGNFPGRFSGRQFSNSRSEMNVSTLELGDSALYLCASSSHYAETQYFGPGTRLLVL.

This clonotype was recorded only once. The chain couples TRBV13 to TRBJ1-6; D is unresolved. Looked up from germline, CDR1 is PRHDT and CDR2 is FYEKMQ (reference sequence). The CDR3 contains 12 residues. With 10 bases removed from V and 7 bases from J, the gap between germline ends came to 11 bases. The CDR3 sequence is CATCVGNSPLHF. In DNA form, the CDR3 reads TGTGCCACCTGCGTCGGGAATTCACCCCTCCACTTT.

The rearrangement joins TRBV3-1 to TRBJ2-1, with TRBD2 matching 11 bases. The CDR3 is made up of 16 amino acids. Trimming removed 4 bases from V and 4 bases from J; junction bases left unmatched: 6. Germline assignment: CDR1 LGHDT and CDR2 YNNKEL (reference sequence). This CDR3 is CASSLYGTSGYNEQFF. In nucleotides, the CDR3 is TGTGCCAGCAGCCTCTACGGGACTAGCGGTTACAATGAGCAGTTCTTC.

CDR3 in amino acids: CASSYSSSTDTQYF. The CDR3 nucleotides are TGTGCCAGCAGTTACTCGAGCAGTACAGATACGCAGTATTTT. The genes are TRBV6-2 or TRBV6-3 and TRBJ2-3; D not certain. CDR3 length equals 14 residues. CDR1 and CDR2 from the germline V gene are MNHEY and SVGEGT. V lost 0 bases and J 3 bases, leaving 7 bases between the germline ends.

The J gene is TRBJ2-7, the V gene TRBV12-3 or TRBV12-4, with TRBD2 as a possible D gene (6 bases). The length of the CDR3 is 13 residues. The V and J ends lost 6 bases and 6 bases respectively, with 15 bases between them. The CDR3 nucleotides read TGTGCCAGCAGGAACGATCTAGCGCCCGAGCAGTACTTC. Translation gives CASRNDLAPEQYF.

This chain joins TRBV6-2 or TRBV6-3 and TRBJ2-2, with D possibly called TRBD1 or TRBD2 (10 bases each). Germline V gene lookup returns CDR1 MNHEY and CDR2 SVGEGT. The CDR3 runs 20 residues. V lost 5 bases and J lost 6, with 31 bases in between. The CDR3 reads CASSPRDRGPASGSSGELFF. CDR3 nucleotide sequence: TGTGCCAGCAGTCCCCGCGACAGGGGGCCGGCTAGCGGGAGCTCCGGGGAGCTGTTTTTT.

This rearrangement joins TRBV29-1 to TRBJ1-2; weak D call: TRBD1 (6 bases). Per germline, CDR1 SQVTM and CDR2 ANQGSEA. The CDR3 contains 13 residues. Between the trimmed V and J ends, which lost 2 bases and 6 bases, there was a span of 13 bases. This CDR3 is CSVEPGDRDGYTF. Here the CDR3 DNA reads TGCAGCGTTGAACCAGGGGATCGGGATGGCTACACCTTC.

This chain joins TRBV20-1 and TRBJ2-1; 11 nucleotides agree with TRBD2. With 0 bases clipped from V and 8 bases from J, the junction kept 9 bases outside the gene matches. The germline gives CDR1 DFQATT, CDR2 SNEGSKA (reference sequence). The CDR3 covers 16 residues. As DNA, the CDR3 is TGCAGTGCTAGAGATTATAGCGGGAGGGCCCCATATGAGCAGTTCTTC. It specifies CSARDYSGRAPYEQFF.

This clonotype was observed a few times. V gene TRBV29-1 combines with J gene TRBJ2-7, with a possible D match to TRBD2 (6 bases). The germline V gene encodes CDR1 SQVTM and CDR2 ANQGSEA. CDR3 length: 13 amino acids. The V and J ends lost 7 bases and 0 bases respectively, with 13 bases between them. Written as DNA, the CDR3 is TGCAGCGGGCGGGACTCCAGCTCCTACGAGCAGTACTTC. It translates to CSGRDSSSYEQYF.

The chain recombines TRBV4-1 with TRBJ2-4; D might be TRBD1 (5 bases). CDR3 length: 17 amino acids. The V end was cut by 0 bases, the J end by 12 bases, with 24 bases between. Germline V gene data show CDR1 as MGHRA and CDR2 as YSYEKL. The chain's CDR3 is CASSQDSVAGSDLDQYF. CDR3 DNA: TGCGCCAGCAGCCAAGATTCGGTAGCAGGGTCTGATCTAGATCAGTACTTC.

V and J are TRBV11-2 and TRBJ2-1, with no clear D. CDR1 is SGHAT and CDR2 is FQNNGV in the germline V gene. The CDR3 spans 12 residues. Trimming took 5 bases from V and 7 from J, leaving 9 bases between them. DNA for the CDR3: TGTGCCAGCAGCCTTTGGCCGAATGAGCAGTTCTTC. Translated: CASSLWPNEQFF.

This clonotype was recorded a few times. The CDR3 DNA reads as TGTGCCAGCAGCCCGAATAACCGGGACAGGGTTGAAGCTTTCTTT. Its translation is CASSPNNRDRVEAFF. The chain is built from TRBV5-5 and TRBJ1-1; TRBD1 agrees at 9 bases. V shed 4 bases and J 7 bases; nucleotides not matched to a gene: 11. From germline, CDR1 is SGHKS and CDR2 YYEKEE (reference sequence). The CDR3 runs to 15 residues.

This clonotype was detected only a few times. The genes are TRBV15 and TRBJ2-7; 11 bases map to TRBD1. Germline values: CDR1 LNHNV, CDR2 YYDKDF (reference sequence). The CDR3 runs to 15 residues. V dropped 3 bases and J dropped 7; count of bases not matched to a gene: 8. The CDR3 DNA follows: TGTGCCACCAGCAGGGAGGACAGGGGGCTGTGGGAGCAGTACTTC. Protein product: CATSREDRGLWEQYF.

This clonotype has more than one count but fewer than ten. The rearrangement links TRBV9 to TRBJ2-7; D unclear. Trimming cost V 4 bases and J 5 bases, with 10 bases left between them. The CDR3 has 12 amino acids. CDR1 and CDR2 from the germline V gene are SGDLS and YYNGEE. DNA for the CDR3: TGTGCCAGCAGCACCCCAAGTAACGAGCAGTACTTC. It codes for CASSTPSNEQYF. The variable domain in full, completed from reference TRBV9 and TRBJ2-7, reads DSGVTQTPKHLITATGQRVTLRCSPRSGDLSVYWYQQSLDQGLQFLIQYYNGEERAKGNILERFSAQQFPDLHSELNLSSLELGDSALYFCASSTPSNEQYFGPGTRLTVT.

This clonotype was seen at least ten times. The chain combines TRBV29-1 with TRBJ2-5; no definite D call. Trimming left V 0 bases short and J 7 bases short, with 12 bases between. The germline V gene encodes CDR1 SQVTM and CDR2 ANQGSEA. The CDR3 is made up of 13 amino acids. The CDR3 coding sequence is TGCAGCGTTGAAGATCCCGTATCCCCGACCCAGTACTTC. This sequence encodes CSVEDPVSPTQYF.

This clonotype was picked up a small number of times. The chain couples TRBV7-3 to TRBJ2-7, with 13 bases identical to TRBD2. The V and J ends lost 5 bases and 1 base, in that order; junction bases with no gene match: 8. Germline assignment: CDR1 SGHTA and CDR2 FQGTGA. The CDR3 is 17 residues long. CDR3: CASSGEGLAGISYEQYF. The CDR3 DNA sequence: TGTGCCAGCAGCGGAGAGGGACTAGCGGGAATATCCTACGAGCAGTACTTC.

This clonotype has only one observation. A junction boundary mismatches the germline segment, possibly from a read error. The J gene is TRBJ2-5, the V gene TRBV29-1; the D is unclear. The germline V gene encodes CDR1 SQVTM and CDR2 ANQGSEA. The CDR3 is 14 amino acids. CDR3: CSAEAPSVVETQYF. DNA of the CDR3: TGCAGCGCTGAAGCCCCCTCAGTGGTAGAGACCCAGTACTTC.